This is a list of T cell receptor beta chains from one sample in a study of T cell repertoires in cytomegalovirus infection. Which antigens these TCRs recognize remains unknown. TCRdb re-derived calls from the reads in MiXCR, one entry per CDR3 protein. The sample has 600,000 to 700,000 distinct CDR3 sequences; around a third are singletons. Material: cultured PBMCs, obtained from culture after CMV antigen stimulation. These receptors came from a human donor in good health (CMV status not recorded). Some clones in this sample may be carry-over from other donors' samples. The CDR3 runs from the conserved cysteine through the conserved F or W. D genes are given only for firm matches. The size of a clone is reported for some rows only, either as once, few or many, or as a class for expanded clones.

J,D,size,V,DNA,CDR3
TRBJ2-1,TRBD2,many,TRBV7-2,TGTGCCAGCAGCTTAGTTTTCGGGACTAGCGGGGGGGGGCAGTTCTTC,CASSLVFGTSGGGQFF
TRBJ1-1,TRBD1,many,TRBV12-3/TRBV12-4,TGTGCCAGCAGTCCCCTAGGGACAGGGCATACTGAAGCTTTCTTT,CASSPLGTGHTEAFF
TRBJ2-5,TRBD1,.,TRBV19,TGTGCCAGCTCCGACAGGGGATACCAAGAGACCCAGTACTTC,CASSDRGYQETQYF
TRBJ2-5,.,.,TRBV7-8,TGTGCCAGCAGCTACCCGGCTAGCTTCGCGAAAGAGACCCAGTACTTC,CASSYPASFAKETQYF
TRBJ2-3,.,.,TRBV10-3,TGTGCCATCATTGAGGACAACACAGATACGCAGTATTTT,CAIIEDNTDTQYF
TRBJ2-2,TRBD2,few,TRBV4-3,TGCGCCAGCAGCCAAGAACGTGGAAGCGGGAGCCTAAACACCGGGGAGCTGTTTTTT,CASSQERGSGSLNTGELFF
TRBJ1-6,TRBD1,few,TRBV7-7,TGTGCCAGCAGCCGTAACACAGGGGGCAATTCACCCCTCCACTTT,CASSRNTGGNSPLHF
TRBJ2-7,.,.,TRBV4-1,TGCGCCAGCAGCCGAGAGACGGTTCACTCCTACGAGCAGTACTTC,CASSRETVHSYEQYF
TRBJ1-5,TRBD1,.,TRBV2,TGTGCCAGCAGTGGGGGGCCGGACAGGGGCAATCAGCCCCAGCATTTT,CASSGGPDRGNQPQHF
TRBJ1-4,TRBD1,few,TRBV7-4,TGTGCCAGCAGCCGAGGGGGCTCGGCTAATGAAAAACTGTTTTTT,CASSRGGSANEKLFF
TRBJ2-3,TRBD2,.,TRBV4-1,TGCGCCAGCAGCCAAGTCGGTACTAGCGGAAACACAGATACGCAGTATTTT,CASSQVGTSGNTDTQYF
TRBJ2-2,.,.,TRBV5-1,TGCGCCAGCAGCTTGGAGGGGGGGCCTGACGCCGGGGAGCTGTTTTTT,CASSLEGGPDAGELFF
TRBJ1-1,.,many,TRBV7-2,TGTGCCAGCAGACGGACTCAGGGCAGGGGAGCTTTCTTT,CASRRTQGRGAFF
TRBJ2-6,.,.,TRBV19,TGTGCCAGTACCCGAGATGGGGCCAACGTCCTGACTTTC,CASTRDGANVLTF
TRBJ1-5,.,.,TRBV7-6,TGTGCCAGCAGCCCCAGCCCAGGGGCCGGGAGTCAGCCCCAGCATTTT,CASSPSPGAGSQPQHF
TRBJ2-3,.,few,TRBV20-1,TGCAGTGCTACCAGGCGAGCGAGGACAGATACGCAGTATTTT,CSATRRARTDTQYF
TRBJ2-7,.,.,TRBV5-1,TGCGCCAGCAGCTTGGAAGGGTTCAAGCAGTACTTC,CASSLEGFKQYF
TRBJ1-1,.,many,TRBV12-3/TRBV12-4,TGTGCCAGCAGTTTAGGAGGGCTAGAAGCTTTCTTT,CASSLGGLEAFF
TRBJ2-7,.,.,TRBV25-1,TGTGCCAACCCCAGCGGAAGCTACGAGCAGTACTTC,CANPSGSYEQYF
TRBJ2-7,.,few,TRBV6-1,TGTGCCAGCAGTCTACAGTACGAGCAGTACTTC,CASSLQYEQYF
TRBJ2-7,TRBD1,.,TRBV20-1,TGCAGTGCTCTTAGGGGGCCCACCTACGAGCAGTACTTC,CSALRGPTYEQYF
TRBJ1-4,TRBD1,.,TRBV28,TGTGCCAGCAATGACAGGGGGCCTGAAAAACTGTTTTTT,CASNDRGPEKLFF
TRBJ2-5,TRBD1,.,TRBV11-2,TGTGCCAGCAGCACACGACAGGGGCCGGAGACCCAGTACTTC,CASSTRQGPETQYF
TRBJ2-3,.,.,TRBV6-4,TGTGTCACAGCGCTCGCATTCTCTAGCACAGATACGCAGTATTTT,CVTALAFSSTDTQYF